This entry lists 2 T cell receptor beta chains sequenced from one sample in a study of blood T cell repertoires in COVID-19. The data were produced by immunoSEQ multiplex PCR, yet TCRdb's version contains in-frame clones alone and is incomplete. The sample records 200,000 to 250,000 clones, roughly 84% being singletons. Sequenced: peripheral blood. The source of these receptors is a man aged 45-65 years who had recovered from COVID-19.

V and J are TRBV5-4 and TRBJ2-1; 7 bases are a match to TRBD2. The J segment lost 4 bases and the V segment lost 2 bases, leaving 6 bases of the junction unmatched. The CDR3 runs to 15 residues. From germline, CDR1 is SGHNT and CDR2 YYREEE (reference sequence). The CDR3 DNA follows: TGTGCCAGCAGCTTTGGCAGCGGGAATTACAATGAGCAGTTCTTC. As protein: CASSFGSGNYNEQFF.

The V call is TRBV27, the J call TRBJ2-3; 7 bases are a match to TRBD2. CDR1 and CDR2 from the germline V gene are MNHEY and SMNVEV (reference sequence). The CDR3 has 16 amino acids. With 0 bases clipped from V and 7 bases from J, the junction kept 10 bases outside the gene matches. The CDR3 protein is CASSLSGGRPIYTQYF. The CDR3 region has the DNA TGTGCCAGCAGTTTATCGGGAGGGAGGCCCATTTATACGCAGTATTTT.